This T cell receptor (beta chain) is drawn from a study of blood T cell repertoires in COVID-19. Study background: COVID-19 samples, acute and convalescent, were from the United States, Italy and Spain. PBMCs, B-cell-depleted T cells, or T cells were the source of the cDNA or gDNA that made up the material.

V dropped 4 bases and J dropped 13 bases, with 20 bases sitting between them. Germline V gene data show CDR1 as SGDLS and CDR2 as YYNGEE. This CDR3 spans 13 amino acids. Data came from immunoSEQ multiplex PCR; TCRdb stores just in-frame clones and leaves some out. This table has roughly 88,000 clones, approximately 90% appearing once. The TCR sequence derives from a woman aged 60-75 years with COVID-19, enrolled during active disease. The rearrangement joins TRBV9 to TRBJ2-5; D perhaps matches TRBD2 (5 bases). Sequencing was performed on peripheral blood. The CDR3 protein is CASSPRVGSRPYF. As DNA, the CDR3 is TGTGCCAGCAGCCCACGGGTAGGGAGTCGGCCGTACTTC.